The clone carrying this T cell receptor (beta chain) has only a few counts. Antigen specificity is unknown. One entry per CDR3 protein results from TCRdb running MiXCR on the reads. The table includes approximately 770,000 distinct CDR3 sequences, almost 30% detected once. This sample was taken from a study of T cell repertoires in cytomegalovirus infection. Study-wide context: Indications came from public TCR beta signatures; they pointed to CMV infection and to a matching HLA type.

Findings of the study overall: Identification of carriers of CMV plus the relevant HLA was achieved through cumulative public TCR beta family frequency. The ex vivo response was dominated by HLA-C-restricted CMV-specific TCR beta clonotypes.

Germline V gives CDR1 MNHNS, CDR2 SASEGT. CDR3 length equals 17 residues. V lost 5 bases to trimming and J lost 5 bases, with 21 bases between them. The source was cultured CD8+ T cells from PBMCs, collected from culture after CMV antigen stimulation. This chain connects TRBV6-1 to TRBJ2-2; D might be TRBD2 (6 bases). The clonotype originates from a human donor in good health (CMV status not recorded). Some clones in this sample may be carry-over from other donors' samples. The CDR3 DNA is TGTGCCAGCAGTTACTCGTGGGCTAGCGTAAATACCGGGGAGCTGTTTTTT. As protein: CASSYSWASVNTGELFF.